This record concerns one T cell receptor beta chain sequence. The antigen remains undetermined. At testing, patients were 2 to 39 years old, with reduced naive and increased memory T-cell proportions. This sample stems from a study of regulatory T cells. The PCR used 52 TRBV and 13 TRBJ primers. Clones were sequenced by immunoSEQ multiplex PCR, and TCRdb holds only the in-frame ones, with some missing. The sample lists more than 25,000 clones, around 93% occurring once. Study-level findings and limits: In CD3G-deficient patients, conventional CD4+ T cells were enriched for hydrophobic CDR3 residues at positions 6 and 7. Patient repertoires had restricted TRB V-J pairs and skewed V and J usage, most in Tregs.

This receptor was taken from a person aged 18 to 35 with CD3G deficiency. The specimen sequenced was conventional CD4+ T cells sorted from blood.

CDR3 bases: TGTGCCACCAGCTTCCGCCCCTTAGGGGTGGGGTACAATGAGCAGTTCTTC. This translates into CATSFRPLGVGYNEQFF. This chain connects TRBV15 to TRBJ2-1; D possibly corresponds to TRBD1 (5 bases). Looked up from germline, CDR1 is LNHNV and CDR2 is YYDKDF (reference sequence). The germline V and J ends were trimmed by 5 bases and 4 bases, with 21 bases remaining between them. The CDR3 has 17 amino acids.